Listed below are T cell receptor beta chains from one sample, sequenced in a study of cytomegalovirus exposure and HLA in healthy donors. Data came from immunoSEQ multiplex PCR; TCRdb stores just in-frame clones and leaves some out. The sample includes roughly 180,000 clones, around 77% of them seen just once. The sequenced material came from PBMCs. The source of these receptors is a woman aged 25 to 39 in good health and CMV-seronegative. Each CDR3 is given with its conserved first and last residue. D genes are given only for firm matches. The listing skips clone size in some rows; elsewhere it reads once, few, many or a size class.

CDR3 DNA: TGTGCCAGCAGCTTCGAGGGCCGATACAATGAGCAGTTCTTC
CDR3 protein: CASSFEGRYNEQFF
J gene: TRBJ2-1
CDR3 length: 14
D gene: -
V gene: TRBV7-9
clone size: -

CDR3 DNA: TGTGCCTGGAGTGGCGACATACTCCTCTCCTACGAGCAGTACTTC
CDR3 protein: CAWSGDILLSYEQYF
J gene: TRBJ2-7
CDR3 length: 15
D gene: -
V gene: TRBV30
clone size: -

CDR3 DNA: TGTGCCAGCAGTGAAAAGGGACAGGGCAATGAGCAGTTCTTC
CDR3 protein: CASSEKGQGNEQFF
J gene: TRBJ2-1
CDR3 length: 14
D gene: TRBD1
V gene: TRBV6-1
clone size: once

CDR3 DNA: TGTGCCAGCAGCTTTGACTACCTCGCCGACGAGCAGTACTTC
CDR3 protein: CASSFDYLADEQYF
J gene: TRBJ2-7
CDR3 length: 14
D gene: -
V gene: TRBV5-6
clone size: -

CDR3 DNA: TGTGCCAGCAGCTTGGGGACGTGGGGAGGAAGAGAAAAACTGTTTTTT
CDR3 protein: CASSLGTWGGREKLFF
J gene: TRBJ1-4
CDR3 length: 16
D gene: -
V gene: TRBV5-6
clone size: -

CDR3 DNA: TGTGCCAGCAGCTTAACTGGACAGGGGGCAGGAACCGGGGAGCTGTTTTTT
CDR3 protein: CASSLTGQGAGTGELFF
J gene: TRBJ2-2
CDR3 length: 17
D gene: TRBD1
V gene: TRBV7-2
clone size: -

CDR3 DNA: TGTGCCAGCAGCTTAAGTGGACTAAGCACAGATACGCAGTATTTT
CDR3 protein: CASSLSGLSTDTQYF
J gene: TRBJ2-3
CDR3 length: 15
D gene: -
V gene: TRBV7-2
clone size: -

CDR3 DNA: TGTGCCTGGAGTGATCCGAAGGGGGTGGATGAAAAACTGTTTTTT
CDR3 protein: CAWSDPKGVDEKLFF
J gene: TRBJ1-4
CDR3 length: 15
D gene: -
V gene: TRBV30
clone size: -

CDR3 DNA: TGTGCCAGCAGCAAACACGGACAGGGGAGAACCGAGCAGTACTTC
CDR3 protein: CASSKHGQGRTEQYF
J gene: TRBJ2-7
CDR3 length: 15
D gene: TRBD1
V gene: TRBV6-5
clone size: -

CDR3 DNA: TGTGCCAGCAGTGAATTCTCTGACAGTGAAGCTTTCTTT
CDR3 protein: CASSEFSDSEAFF
J gene: TRBJ1-1
CDR3 length: 13
D gene: -
V gene: TRBV2
clone size: -

CDR3 DNA: TGTGCCAGCTCACCAAAGGAGGACTATGGCTACACCTTC
CDR3 protein: CASSPKEDYGYTF
J gene: TRBJ1-2
CDR3 length: 13
D gene: -
V gene: TRBV18
clone size: -

CDR3 DNA: TGTGCCAGCAGCTTAGCCGGCAGCGGGGGACGTTACGAGCAGTACTTC
CDR3 protein: CASSLAGSGGRYEQYF
J gene: TRBJ2-7
CDR3 length: 16
D gene: TRBD2
V gene: TRBV7-2
clone size: -

CDR3 DNA: TGTGCCAGCAGTGCCCTGACTAGCGGACAAGGCACAGATACGCAGTATTTT
CDR3 protein: CASSALTSGQGTDTQYF
J gene: TRBJ2-3
CDR3 length: 17
D gene: TRBD2
V gene: TRBV6-1
clone size: -

CDR3 DNA: TGCAGCGTTGGCAAGGGGTTCTACGAGCAGTACTTC
CDR3 protein: CSVGKGFYEQYF
J gene: TRBJ2-7
CDR3 length: 12
D gene: -
V gene: TRBV29-1
clone size: -

CDR3 DNA: TGTGCCAGCGGGGGAGGGACCCAGTACTTC
CDR3 protein: CASGGGTQYF
J gene: TRBJ2-5
CDR3 length: 10
D gene: -
V gene: TRBV6-5
clone size: -

CDR3 DNA: TGTGCCAGCAGCTTAACTCAGGCCACCGGGGAGCTGTTTTTT
CDR3 protein: CASSLTQATGELFF
J gene: TRBJ2-2
CDR3 length: 14
D gene: -
V gene: TRBV11-3
clone size: -

CDR3 DNA: TGCGCCAGCAGCTGGGCCAGGGGAGACACTGAAGCTTTCTTT
CDR3 protein: CASSWARGDTEAFF
J gene: TRBJ1-1
CDR3 length: 14
D gene: -
V gene: TRBV5-1
clone size: -

CDR3 DNA: TGCGCCAGCAGCTTGGTTAGCGGGGGGCCTTCCTACAATGAGCAGTTCTTC
CDR3 protein: CASSLVSGGPSYNEQFF
J gene: TRBJ2-1
CDR3 length: 17
D gene: TRBD2
V gene: TRBV5-1
clone size: -

CDR3 DNA: TGTGCCAGCAGTGCGCAAGGGGGCCGAGCCAAAAACATTCAGTACTTC
CDR3 protein: CASSAQGGRAKNIQYF
J gene: TRBJ2-4
CDR3 length: 16
D gene: TRBD1
V gene: TRBV2
clone size: -

CDR3 DNA: TGTGCCAGCAGAGAATCCGGGACAGGGTCCTACGAGCAGTACTTC
CDR3 protein: CASRESGTGSYEQYF
J gene: TRBJ2-7
CDR3 length: 15
D gene: TRBD1
V gene: TRBV6-1
clone size: few

CDR3 DNA: TGCGCCAGCAGCCCCCGAGGTAGCGGGGGGGCTTGGCAGTTCTTC
CDR3 protein: CASSPRGSGGAWQFF
J gene: TRBJ2-1
CDR3 length: 15
D gene: TRBD2
V gene: TRBV5-1
clone size: few

CDR3 DNA: TGTGCCAGCAGCGCACTAGCGGGGCCTAGCGAGCAGTACTTC
CDR3 protein: CASSALAGPSEQYF
J gene: TRBJ2-7
CDR3 length: 14
D gene: TRBD2
V gene: TRBV7-9
clone size: -

CDR3 DNA: TGCGCCAGCAGCGGGGGCCCCGGAGAGACCCAGTACTTC
CDR3 protein: CASSGGPGETQYF
J gene: TRBJ2-5
CDR3 length: 13
D gene: -
V gene: TRBV5-1
clone size: few

CDR3 DNA: TGCGCCAGCAGCCTCTATCAGGGATTGAACACTGAAGCTTTCTTT
CDR3 protein: CASSLYQGLNTEAFF
J gene: TRBJ1-1
CDR3 length: 15
D gene: -
V gene: TRBV4-3
clone size: few

CDR3 DNA: TGTGCCAGTAGCAAAAGCGGCGGGATTAATGAGCAGTTCTTC
CDR3 protein: CASSKSGGINEQFF
J gene: TRBJ2-1
CDR3 length: 14
D gene: -
V gene: TRBV19
clone size: few

CDR3 DNA: TGTGCCTGGAATATACTCAGGGACTGGAATTCACCCCTCCACTTT
CDR3 protein: CAWNILRDWNSPLHF
J gene: TRBJ1-6
CDR3 length: 15
D gene: -
V gene: TRBV30
clone size: -

CDR3 DNA: TGTGCCACCGGGTCCTACGAGCAGTACTTC
CDR3 protein: CATGSYEQYF
J gene: TRBJ2-7
CDR3 length: 10
D gene: -
V gene: TRBV10-3
clone size: few

CDR3 DNA: TGTGCCAGCGGAGGGCCGAAGGGCCCGGGGCAGTACTTC
CDR3 protein: CASGGPKGPGQYF
J gene: TRBJ2-7
CDR3 length: 13
D gene: -
V gene: TRBV6-6
clone size: -

CDR3 DNA: TGCGCCAGCAGTGGGGGGCAAAGGGGCACAGATACGCAGTATTTT
CDR3 protein: CASSGGQRGTDTQYF
J gene: TRBJ2-3
CDR3 length: 15
D gene: -
V gene: TRBV10-1
clone size: -

CDR3 DNA: TGTGCCAGTAGTATAAGGCGGGGAGCTGGGGCCAACGTCCTGACTTTC
CDR3 protein: CASSIRRGAGANVLTF
J gene: TRBJ2-6
CDR3 length: 16
D gene: -
V gene: TRBV19
clone size: -

CDR3 DNA: TGCGCCAGCAGCTTGGCCGGAACTGACATTCACACTGAAGCTTTCTTT
CDR3 protein: CASSLAGTDIHTEAFF
J gene: TRBJ1-1
CDR3 length: 16
D gene: -
V gene: TRBV5-1
clone size: -

CDR3 DNA: TGTGCCAGTAGTCCAACCGGGATAAGAACCACTGAAGCTTTCTTT
CDR3 protein: CASSPTGIRTTEAFF
J gene: TRBJ1-1
CDR3 length: 15
D gene: -
V gene: TRBV19
clone size: -

CDR3 DNA: TGTGCTAGCAGCCCCCGGCAGGGACAGGGTGAGGTCGGTGGCTACACCTTC
CDR3 protein: CASSPRQGQGEVGGYTF
J gene: TRBJ1-2
CDR3 length: 17
D gene: TRBD1
V gene: TRBV7-7
clone size: -

CDR3 DNA: TGTGTCAGTAGTATAGGTCTCCCGAACACTGAAGCTTTCTTT
CDR3 protein: CVSSIGLPNTEAFF
J gene: TRBJ1-1
CDR3 length: 14
D gene: -
V gene: TRBV19
clone size: -

CDR3 DNA: TGCGCCAGCAGCTCGGGCGGGTACAATGAGCAGTTCTTC
CDR3 protein: CASSSGGYNEQFF
J gene: TRBJ2-1
CDR3 length: 13
D gene: -
V gene: TRBV5-1
clone size: -